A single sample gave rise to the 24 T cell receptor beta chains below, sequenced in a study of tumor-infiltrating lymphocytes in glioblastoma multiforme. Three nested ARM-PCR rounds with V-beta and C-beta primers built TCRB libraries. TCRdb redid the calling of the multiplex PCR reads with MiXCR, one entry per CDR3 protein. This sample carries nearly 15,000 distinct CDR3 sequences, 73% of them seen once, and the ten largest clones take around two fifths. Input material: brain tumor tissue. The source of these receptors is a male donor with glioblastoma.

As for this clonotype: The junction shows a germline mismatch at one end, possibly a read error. The CDR3 sequence is CASSFALAGEETKYF. CDR3 nucleotides: TGTGCCAGCAGCTTCGCCCTAGCGGGGGAAGAGACCAAGTACTTC. The chain links TRBV11-2 to TRBJ2-5; 10 nucleotides line up with TRBD2. Germline V gene sequence: CDR1 SGHAT, CDR2 FQNNGV. The CDR3 runs 15 residues. Full variable domain (missing parts from reference TRBV11-2 and TRBJ2-5): EAGVAQSPRYKIIEKRQSVAFWCNPISGHATLYWYQQILGQGPKLLIQFQNNGVVDDSQLPKDRFSAERLKGVDSTLKIQPAKLEDSAVYLCASSFALAGEETKYFGPGTRLLVL.

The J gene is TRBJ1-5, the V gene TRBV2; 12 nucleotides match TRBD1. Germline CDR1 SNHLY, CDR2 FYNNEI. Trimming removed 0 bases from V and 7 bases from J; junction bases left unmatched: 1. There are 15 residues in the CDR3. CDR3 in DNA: TGTGCCAGCAGTGAAGCCGGGACAGGGGGCCAGCCCCAGCATTTT. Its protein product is CASSEAGTGGQPQHF. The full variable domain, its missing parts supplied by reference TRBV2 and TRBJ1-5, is EPEVTQTPSHQVTQMGQEVILRCVPISNHLYFYWYRQILGQKVEFLVSFYNNEISEKSEIFDDQFSVERPDGSNFTLKIRSTKLEDSAMYFCASSEAGTGGQPQHFGDGTRLSIL.

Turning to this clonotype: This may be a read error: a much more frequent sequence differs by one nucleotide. The CDR3 spells CANSFGSGEQFF. The CDR3, as DNA: TGTGCCAACAGCTTTGGGTCGGGAGAGCAGTTCTTC. This rearrangement joins TRBV5-6 to TRBJ2-1, with D possibly TRBD2 on 5 matching bases. Germline V lookup: CDR1 SGHDT, CDR2 YYEEEE. The CDR3 covers 12 residues.

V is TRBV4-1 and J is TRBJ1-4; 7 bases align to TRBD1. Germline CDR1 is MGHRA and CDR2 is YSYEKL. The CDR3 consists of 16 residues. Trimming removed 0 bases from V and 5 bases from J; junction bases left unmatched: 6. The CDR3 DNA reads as TGCGCCAGCAGCCAAGATAGAGGCAGGGGGAATGAAAAACTGTTTTTT. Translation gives CASSQDRGRGNEKLFF.

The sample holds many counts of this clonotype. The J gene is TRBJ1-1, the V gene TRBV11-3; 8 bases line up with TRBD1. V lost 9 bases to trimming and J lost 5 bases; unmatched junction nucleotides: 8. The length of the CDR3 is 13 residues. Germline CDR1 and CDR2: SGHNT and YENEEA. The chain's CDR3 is CASSGGLRTEAFF. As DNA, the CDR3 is TGTGCCAGTTCAGGGGGCTTACGGACTGAAGCTTTCTTT.

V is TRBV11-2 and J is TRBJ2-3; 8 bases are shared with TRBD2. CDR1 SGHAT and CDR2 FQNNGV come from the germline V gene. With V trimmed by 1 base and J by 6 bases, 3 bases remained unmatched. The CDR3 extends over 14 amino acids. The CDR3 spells CASSLGLASDTQYF. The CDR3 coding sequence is TGTGCCAGCAGCTTAGGACTAGCGAGCGATACGCAGTATTTT.

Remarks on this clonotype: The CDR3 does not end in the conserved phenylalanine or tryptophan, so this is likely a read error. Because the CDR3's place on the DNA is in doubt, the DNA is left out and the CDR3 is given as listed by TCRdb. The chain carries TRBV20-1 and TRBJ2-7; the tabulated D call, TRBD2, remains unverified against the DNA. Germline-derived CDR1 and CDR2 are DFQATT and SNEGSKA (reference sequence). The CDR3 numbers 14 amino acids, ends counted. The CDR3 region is CSAIQLAGSYELYS.

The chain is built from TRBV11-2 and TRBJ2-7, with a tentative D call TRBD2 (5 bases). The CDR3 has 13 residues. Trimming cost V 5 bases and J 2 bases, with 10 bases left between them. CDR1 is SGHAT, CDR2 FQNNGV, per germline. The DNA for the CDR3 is TGTGCCAGCAGCCCTTGGGAGACCTACGAGCAGTACTTC. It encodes CASSPWETYEQYF.

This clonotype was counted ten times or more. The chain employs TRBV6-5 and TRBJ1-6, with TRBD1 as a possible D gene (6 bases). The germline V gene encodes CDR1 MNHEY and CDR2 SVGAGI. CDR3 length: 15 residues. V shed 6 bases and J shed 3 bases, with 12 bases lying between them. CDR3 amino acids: CASSRDTSYNSPLHF. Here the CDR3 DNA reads TGTGCCAGCAGCCGGGACACAAGCTATAATTCACCCCTCCACTTT.

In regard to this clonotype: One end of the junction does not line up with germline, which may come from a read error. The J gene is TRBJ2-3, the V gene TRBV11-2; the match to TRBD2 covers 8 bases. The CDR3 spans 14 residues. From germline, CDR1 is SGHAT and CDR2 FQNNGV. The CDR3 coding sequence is TGTGTCAGCAGTACTCTAGCGGGTCAAGATACGCAATATTTT. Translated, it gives CVSSTLAGQDTQYF.

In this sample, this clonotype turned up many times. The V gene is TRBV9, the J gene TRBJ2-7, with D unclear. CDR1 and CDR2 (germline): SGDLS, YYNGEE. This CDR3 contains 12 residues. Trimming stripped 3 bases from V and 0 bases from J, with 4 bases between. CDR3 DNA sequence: TGTGCCAGCAGCGGGAGCTCCTACGAGCAGTACTTC. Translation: CASSGSSYEQYF.

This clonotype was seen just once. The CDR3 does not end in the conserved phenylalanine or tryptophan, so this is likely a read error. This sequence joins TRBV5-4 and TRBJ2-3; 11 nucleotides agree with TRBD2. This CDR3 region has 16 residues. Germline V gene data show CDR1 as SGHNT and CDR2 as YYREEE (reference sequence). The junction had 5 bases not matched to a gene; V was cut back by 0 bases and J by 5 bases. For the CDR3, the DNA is TGTGCCAGCAGCTTGGTTAGCGGGGGGGCCCAAGATACGCAGTATTTG. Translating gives CASSLVSGGAQDTQYL.

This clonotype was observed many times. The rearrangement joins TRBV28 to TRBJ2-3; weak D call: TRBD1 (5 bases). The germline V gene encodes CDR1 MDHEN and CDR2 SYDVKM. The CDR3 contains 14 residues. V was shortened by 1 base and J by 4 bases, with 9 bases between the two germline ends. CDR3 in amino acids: CASSLFAGSDTQYF. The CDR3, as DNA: TGTGCCAGCAGTTTATTTGCAGGGTCAGATACGCAGTATTTT.

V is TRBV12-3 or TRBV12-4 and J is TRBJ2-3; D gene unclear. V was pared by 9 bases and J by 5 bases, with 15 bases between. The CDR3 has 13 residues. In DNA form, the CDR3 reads TGTGCCAGTCAGTTTTTAACTAAAGATACGCAGTATTTT. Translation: CASQFLTKDTQYF.

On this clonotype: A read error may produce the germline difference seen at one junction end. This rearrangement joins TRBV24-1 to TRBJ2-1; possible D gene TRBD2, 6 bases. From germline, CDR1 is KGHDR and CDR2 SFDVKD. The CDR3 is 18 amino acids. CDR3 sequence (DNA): TGTGCCACCAGCGATTTGCTCGGGAGTAAGGGCTCCTACAATGAGCAGTTCTTC. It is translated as CATSDLLGSKGSYNEQFF.

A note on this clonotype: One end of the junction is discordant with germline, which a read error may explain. CDR3 region: CSARTANGGQLFF. CDR3 bases: TGCAGCGCCCGGACAGCGAACGGCGGGCAGCTGTTTTTC. V usage is TRBV29-1 and J usage is TRBJ2-2, with a possible D match to TRBD1 (6 bases). CDR1 and CDR2 from the germline V gene are SQVTM and ANQGSEA. This CDR3 contains 13 residues.

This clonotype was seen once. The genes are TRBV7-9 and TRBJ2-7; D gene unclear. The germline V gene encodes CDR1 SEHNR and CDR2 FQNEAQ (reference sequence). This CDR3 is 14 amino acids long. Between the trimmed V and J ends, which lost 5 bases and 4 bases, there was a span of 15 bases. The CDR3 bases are TGTGCCAGCAGCCATATCCTGGATCCGTACGAGCAGTACTTC. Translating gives CASSHILDPYEQYF.

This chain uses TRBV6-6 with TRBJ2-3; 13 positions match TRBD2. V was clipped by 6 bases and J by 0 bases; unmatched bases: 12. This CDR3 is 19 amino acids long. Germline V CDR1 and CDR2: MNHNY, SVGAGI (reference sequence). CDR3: CASSIPGLAGKTSTDTQYF. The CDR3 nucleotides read TGTGCCAGCAGCATACCGGGACTAGCGGGGAAGACTAGCACAGATACGCAGTATTTT.

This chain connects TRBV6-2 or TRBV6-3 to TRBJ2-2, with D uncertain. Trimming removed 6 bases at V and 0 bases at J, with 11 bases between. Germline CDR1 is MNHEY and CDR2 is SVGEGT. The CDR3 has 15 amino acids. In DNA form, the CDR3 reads TGTGCCAGCAGCCGCGAGGCCACGAACACCGGGGAGCTGTTTTTT. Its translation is CASSREATNTGELFF.

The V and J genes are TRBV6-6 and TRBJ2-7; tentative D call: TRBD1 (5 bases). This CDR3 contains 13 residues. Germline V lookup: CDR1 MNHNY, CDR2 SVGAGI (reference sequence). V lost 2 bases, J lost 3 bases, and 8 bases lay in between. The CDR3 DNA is TGTGCCAGCAGTTACCCCCAGGGCTACGAGCAGTACTTC. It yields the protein CASSYPQGYEQYF.

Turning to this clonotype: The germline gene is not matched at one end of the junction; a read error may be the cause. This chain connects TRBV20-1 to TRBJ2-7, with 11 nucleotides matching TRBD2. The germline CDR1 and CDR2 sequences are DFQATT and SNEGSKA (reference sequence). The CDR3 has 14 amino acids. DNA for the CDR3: TGCAATGCTACGGCACTAGCGGGAGTTCACGAGCAGCACTTC. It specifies CNATALAGVHEQHF.

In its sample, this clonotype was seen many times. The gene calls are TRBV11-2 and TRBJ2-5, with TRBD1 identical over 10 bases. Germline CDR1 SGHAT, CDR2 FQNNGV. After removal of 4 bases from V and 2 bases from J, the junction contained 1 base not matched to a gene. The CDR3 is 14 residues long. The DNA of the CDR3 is TGTGCCAGCAGCTCGGGACAGGGGCAAGAGACCCAGTACTTC. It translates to CASSSGQGQETQYF.

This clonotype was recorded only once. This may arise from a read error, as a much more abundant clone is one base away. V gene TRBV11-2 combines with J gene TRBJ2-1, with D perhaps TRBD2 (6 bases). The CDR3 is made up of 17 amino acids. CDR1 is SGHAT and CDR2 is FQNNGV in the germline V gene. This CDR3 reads CASSLDGVGLLYNERFF. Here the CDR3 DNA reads TGTGCCAGCAGCTTAGACGGGGTGGGACTGCTGTACAATGAGCGGTTCTTC.

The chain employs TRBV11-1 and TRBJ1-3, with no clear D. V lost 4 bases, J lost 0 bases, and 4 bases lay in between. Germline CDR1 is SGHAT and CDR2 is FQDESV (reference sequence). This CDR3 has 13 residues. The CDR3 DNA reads TGTGCCAGCAGCTCCGACTCTGGAAACACCATATATTTT. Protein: CASSSDSGNTIYF.